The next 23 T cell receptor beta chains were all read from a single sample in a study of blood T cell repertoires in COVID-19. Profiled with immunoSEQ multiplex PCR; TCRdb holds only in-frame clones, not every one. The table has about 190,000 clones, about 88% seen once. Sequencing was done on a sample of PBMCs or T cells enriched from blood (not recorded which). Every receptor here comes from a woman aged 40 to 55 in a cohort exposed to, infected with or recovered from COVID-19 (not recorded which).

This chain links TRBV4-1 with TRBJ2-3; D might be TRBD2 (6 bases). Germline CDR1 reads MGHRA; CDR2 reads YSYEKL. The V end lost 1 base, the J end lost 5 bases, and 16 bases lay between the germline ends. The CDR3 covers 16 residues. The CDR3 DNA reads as TGCGCCAGCAGCCAAGGAAGAGGTACGGAGGGAGATACGCAGTATTTT. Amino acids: CASSQGRGTEGDTQYF.

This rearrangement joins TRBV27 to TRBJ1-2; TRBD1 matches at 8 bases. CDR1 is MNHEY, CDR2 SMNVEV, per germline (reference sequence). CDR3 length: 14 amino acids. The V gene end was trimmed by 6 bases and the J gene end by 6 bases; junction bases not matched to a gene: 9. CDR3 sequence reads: CASSRQGTINGYTF. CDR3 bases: TGTGCCAGCAGCCGACAGGGGACGATTAATGGCTACACCTTC.

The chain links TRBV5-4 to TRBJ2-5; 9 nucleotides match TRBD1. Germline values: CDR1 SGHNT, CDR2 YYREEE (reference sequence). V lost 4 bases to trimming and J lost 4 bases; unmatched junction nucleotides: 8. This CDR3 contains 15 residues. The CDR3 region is CASSRGQGRGETQYF. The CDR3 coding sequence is TGTGCCAGCAGCCGAGGACAGGGGCGAGGAGAGACCCAGTACTTC.

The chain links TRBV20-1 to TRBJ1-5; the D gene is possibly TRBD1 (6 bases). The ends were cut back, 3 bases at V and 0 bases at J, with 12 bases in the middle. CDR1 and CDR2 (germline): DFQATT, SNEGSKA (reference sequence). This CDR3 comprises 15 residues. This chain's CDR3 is CSASRQVFSNQPQHF. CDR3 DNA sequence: TGCAGTGCTAGTAGACAGGTCTTTAGCAATCAGCCCCAGCATTTT.

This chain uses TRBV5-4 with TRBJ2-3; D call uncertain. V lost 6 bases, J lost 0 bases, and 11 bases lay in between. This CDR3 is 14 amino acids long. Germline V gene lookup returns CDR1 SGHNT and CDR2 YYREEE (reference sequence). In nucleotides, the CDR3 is TGTGCCAGCACCGAAACCGGGAGCACAGATACGCAGTATTTT. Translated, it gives CASTETGSTDTQYF.

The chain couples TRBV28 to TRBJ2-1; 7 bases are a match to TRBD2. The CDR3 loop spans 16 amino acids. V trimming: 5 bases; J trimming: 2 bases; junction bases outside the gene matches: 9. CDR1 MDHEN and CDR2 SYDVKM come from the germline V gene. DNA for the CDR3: TGTGCCAGCAGTCTAAGCGGGACGGAAGCCTACAATGAGCAGTTCTTC. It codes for CASSLSGTEAYNEQFF.

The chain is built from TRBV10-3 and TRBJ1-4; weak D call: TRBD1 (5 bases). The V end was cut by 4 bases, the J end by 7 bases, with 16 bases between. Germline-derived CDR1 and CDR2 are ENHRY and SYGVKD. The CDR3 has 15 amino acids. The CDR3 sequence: CAISASAGGSEKLFF. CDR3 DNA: TGTGCCATCAGTGCCTCGGCGGGGGGGAGTGAAAAACTGTTTTTT.

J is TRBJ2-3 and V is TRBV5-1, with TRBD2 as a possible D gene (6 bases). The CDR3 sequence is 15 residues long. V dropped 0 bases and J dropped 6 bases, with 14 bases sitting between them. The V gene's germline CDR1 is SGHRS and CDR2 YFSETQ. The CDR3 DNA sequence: TGCGCCAGCAGCTTGGGTTCAGCGGGTAGGGATACGCAGTATTTT. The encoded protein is CASSLGSAGRDTQYF.

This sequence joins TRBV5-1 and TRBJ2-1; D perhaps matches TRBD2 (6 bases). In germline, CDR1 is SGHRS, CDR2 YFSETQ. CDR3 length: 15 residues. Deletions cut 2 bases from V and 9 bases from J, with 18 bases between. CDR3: CASSFSGGLESEQFF. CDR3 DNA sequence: TGCGCCAGCAGCTTTTCCGGAGGGCTAGAAAGTGAGCAGTTCTTC.

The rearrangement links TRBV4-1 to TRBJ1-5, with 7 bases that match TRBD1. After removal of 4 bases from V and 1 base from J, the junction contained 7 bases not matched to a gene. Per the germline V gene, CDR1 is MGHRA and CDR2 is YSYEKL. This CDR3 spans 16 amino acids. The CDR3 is CASSPIGRGSNQPQHF. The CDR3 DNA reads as TGCGCCAGCAGCCCCATAGGCAGGGGGAGCAATCAGCCCCAGCATTTT.

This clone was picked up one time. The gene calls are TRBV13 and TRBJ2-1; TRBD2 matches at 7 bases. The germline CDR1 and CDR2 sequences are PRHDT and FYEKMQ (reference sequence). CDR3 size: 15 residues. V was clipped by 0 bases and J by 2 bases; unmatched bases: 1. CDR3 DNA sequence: TGTGCCAGCAGCTTAGGGCTAGCGGCCTACAATGAGCAGTTCTTC. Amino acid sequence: CASSLGLAAYNEQFF.

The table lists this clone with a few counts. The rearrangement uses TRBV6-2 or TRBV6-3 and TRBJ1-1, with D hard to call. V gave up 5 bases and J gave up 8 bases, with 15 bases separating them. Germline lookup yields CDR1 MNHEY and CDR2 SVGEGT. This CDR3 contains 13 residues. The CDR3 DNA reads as TGTGCCAGCAGTCGACCGGGGTACCCAGAAGCTTTCTTT. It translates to CASSRPGYPEAFF.

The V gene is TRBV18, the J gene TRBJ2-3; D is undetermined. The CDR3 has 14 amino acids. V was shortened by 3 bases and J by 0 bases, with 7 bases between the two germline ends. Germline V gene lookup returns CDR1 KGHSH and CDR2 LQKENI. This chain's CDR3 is CASSPGPSTDTQYF. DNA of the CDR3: TGTGCCAGCTCACCTGGCCCGAGCACAGATACGCAGTATTTT.

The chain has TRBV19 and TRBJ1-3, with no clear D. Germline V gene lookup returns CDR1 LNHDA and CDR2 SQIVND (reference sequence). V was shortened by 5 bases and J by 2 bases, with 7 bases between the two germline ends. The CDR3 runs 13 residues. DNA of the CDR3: TGTGCCAGTAGTGCGGCGACTGGAAACACCATATATTTT. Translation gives CASSAATGNTIYF.

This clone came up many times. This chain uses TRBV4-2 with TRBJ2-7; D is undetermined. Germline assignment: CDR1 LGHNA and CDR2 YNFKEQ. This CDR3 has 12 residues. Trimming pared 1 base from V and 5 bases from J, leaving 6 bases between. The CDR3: CASSQVSNEQYF. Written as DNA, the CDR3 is TGTGCCAGCAGCCAAGTTAGCAACGAGCAGTACTTC.

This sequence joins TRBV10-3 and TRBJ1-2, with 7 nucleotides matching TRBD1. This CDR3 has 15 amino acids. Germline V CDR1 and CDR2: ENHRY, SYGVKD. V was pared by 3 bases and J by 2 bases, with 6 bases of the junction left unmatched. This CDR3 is CAISDVLRGNYGYTF. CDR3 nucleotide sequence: TGTGCCATCAGTGATGTCCTCAGGGGGAACTATGGCTACACCTTC.

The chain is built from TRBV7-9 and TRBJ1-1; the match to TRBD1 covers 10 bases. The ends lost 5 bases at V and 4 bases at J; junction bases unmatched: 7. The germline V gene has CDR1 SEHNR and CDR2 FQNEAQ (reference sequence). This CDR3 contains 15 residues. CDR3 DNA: TGTGCCAGCAGCCACGGACAGGGGGTATTCACTGAAGCTTTCTTT. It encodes CASSHGQGVFTEAFF.

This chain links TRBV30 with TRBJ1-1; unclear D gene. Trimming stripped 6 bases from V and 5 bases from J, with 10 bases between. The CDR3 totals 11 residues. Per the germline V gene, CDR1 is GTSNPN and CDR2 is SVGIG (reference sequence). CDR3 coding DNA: TGTGCCTGCGGTCCCGGGACTGAAGCTTTCTTT. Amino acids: CACGPGTEAFF. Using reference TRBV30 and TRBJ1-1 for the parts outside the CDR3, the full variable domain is SQTIHQWPATLVQPVGSPLSLECTVEGTSNPNLYWYRQAAGRGLQLLFYSVGIGQISSEVPQNLSASRPQDRQFILSSKKLLLSDSGFYLCACGPGTEAFFGQGTRLTVV.

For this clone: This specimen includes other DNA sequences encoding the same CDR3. Here the CDR3 reads CSVEDRGTSTDTQYF. The CDR3 nucleotides read TGCAGCGTTGAAGATAGAGGGACTAGCACAGATACGCAGTATTTT. This chain links TRBV29-1 with TRBJ2-3, with a weak D call TRBD2 (6 bases). Trimming cost V 0 bases and J 0 bases, with 10 bases left between them. Germline loops: CDR1 SQVTM, CDR2 ANQGSEA. This CDR3 contains 15 residues.

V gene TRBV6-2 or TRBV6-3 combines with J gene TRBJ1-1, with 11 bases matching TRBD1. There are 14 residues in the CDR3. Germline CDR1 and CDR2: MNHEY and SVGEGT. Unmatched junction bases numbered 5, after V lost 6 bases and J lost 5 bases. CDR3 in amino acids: CASSRDRGLTEAFF. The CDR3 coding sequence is TGTGCCAGCAGCCGGGACAGGGGGTTGACTGAAGCTTTCTTT.

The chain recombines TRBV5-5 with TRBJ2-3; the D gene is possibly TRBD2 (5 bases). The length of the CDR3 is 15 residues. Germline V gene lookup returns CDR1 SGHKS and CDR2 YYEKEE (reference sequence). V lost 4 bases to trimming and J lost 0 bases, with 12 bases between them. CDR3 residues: CASSPEPGSTDTQYF. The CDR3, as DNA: TGTGCCAGCAGCCCCGAGCCGGGGAGCACAGATACGCAGTATTTT.

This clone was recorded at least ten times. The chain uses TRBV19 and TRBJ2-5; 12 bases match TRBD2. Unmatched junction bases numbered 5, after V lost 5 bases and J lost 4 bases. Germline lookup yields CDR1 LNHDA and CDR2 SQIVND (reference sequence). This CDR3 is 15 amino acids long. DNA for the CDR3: TGTGCCAGTAGTTGGACTAGCGGGATAGGAGAGACCCAGTACTTC. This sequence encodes CASSWTSGIGETQYF.

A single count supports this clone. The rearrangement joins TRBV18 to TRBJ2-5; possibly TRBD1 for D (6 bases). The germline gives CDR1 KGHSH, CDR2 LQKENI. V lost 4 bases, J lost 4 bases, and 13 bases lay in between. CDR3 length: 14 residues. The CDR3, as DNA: TGTGCCAGCTCACGAACGACAGGAGGAGAGACCCAGTACTTC. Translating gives CASSRTTGGETQYF.